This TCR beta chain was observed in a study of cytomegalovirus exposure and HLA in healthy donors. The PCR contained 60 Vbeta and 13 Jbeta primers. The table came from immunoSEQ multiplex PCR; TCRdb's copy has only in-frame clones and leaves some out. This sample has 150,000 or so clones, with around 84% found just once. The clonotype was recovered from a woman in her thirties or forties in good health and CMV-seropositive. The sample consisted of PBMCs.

CDR3 sequence (DNA): TGCAGCGTTGTGGACAGGGATAGCACAGATACGCAGTATTTT. Protein product: CSVVDRDSTDTQYF. This chain joins TRBV29-1 and TRBJ2-3; 8 positions match TRBD1. The germline V gene has CDR1 SQVTM and CDR2 ANQGSEA. This CDR3 has 14 residues. With V trimmed by 4 bases and J by 0 bases, 3 bases remained unmatched.